These 2 T cell receptor beta chains came from one sample sequenced in a study of blood T cell repertoires in COVID-19. The data were produced by immunoSEQ multiplex PCR, yet TCRdb's version contains in-frame clones alone and is incomplete. This repertoire shows 150,000 to 200,000 clones, roughly 86% found once; its top ten account for just under 2.5%. Source material: peripheral blood. The receptors here all came from a man aged 35-49 years with active or convalescent COVID-19.

This clone has a single count. The J gene is TRBJ2-2, the V gene TRBV14; perhaps TRBD1 as D (5 bases). V was trimmed by 3 bases and J by 6 bases, leaving 14 bases between them. CDR1 is SGHDN, CDR2 FVKESK, per germline. This CDR3 spans 15 amino acids. CDR3: CASSQWGPGSGELFF. Here the CDR3 DNA reads TGTGCCAGCAGCCAGTGGGGCCCAGGGTCCGGGGAGCTGTTTTTT.

V gene TRBV4-1 combines with J gene TRBJ2-5, with 9 bases lining up with TRBD2. This CDR3 spans 16 amino acids. Germline V gene sequence: CDR1 MGHRA, CDR2 YSYEKL. V was clipped by 4 bases and J by 5 bases; unmatched bases: 11. The CDR3: CASSRKTRGGQETQYF. CDR3 bases: TGCGCCAGCAGCCGAAAAACGCGGGGGGGCCAGGAGACCCAGTACTTC.